The rows below give T cell receptor beta chains drawn from one sample of a study of cytomegalovirus exposure and HLA in healthy donors. Only in-frame clones appear in the TCRdb table, and some are missing; sequencing was by immunoSEQ multiplex PCR. Among over 55,000 clones listed, 80% were seen once. Sample: PBMCs. The receptors come from a male donor in good health and CMV-seronegative. Each CDR3 is given with its conserved first and last residue. The D gene is left open where the match is weak. Part of the rows lack a size; the others show once, few, many or a class for expanded clones.

clone_size	j_call	v_call	d_call	cdr3_aa	cdr3_nt
-	TRBJ2-3	TRBV25-1	TRBD1	CASSLSQGAHTDTQYF	TGTGCCAGCAGTTTATCTCAGGGGGCACACACAGATACGCAGTATTTT
-	TRBJ2-7	TRBV7-2	TRBD2	CASSPTAGGRKNEQYF	TGTGCCAGCAGCCCCACGGCGGGGGGGCGCAAGAACGAGCAGTACTTC
-	TRBJ1-1	TRBV18	TRBD1	CASSRTGRGSEAFF	TGTGCCAGCTCACGGACAGGGAGAGGTTCTGAAGCTTTCTTT
-	TRBJ2-7	TRBV7-9	-	CASSLDSTTSYEQYF	TGTGCCAGCAGCTTAGACAGCACAACGTCCTACGAGCAGTACTTC
few	TRBJ2-3	TRBV5-1	TRBD2	CASSEVGLAGGGVWDTQYF	TGCGCCAGCAGCGAAGTGGGACTAGCGGGGGGCGGAGTATGGGATACGCAGTATTTT
-	TRBJ2-5	TRBV2	TRBD1	CASSTDRGISETQYF	TGTGCCAGCAGCACCGACAGGGGGATCAGTGAGACCCAGTACTTC
-	TRBJ1-2	TRBV19	TRBD1	CASSIQPGGSNYGYTF	TGTGCCAGTAGTATCCAACCAGGGGGCTCCAACTATGGCTACACCTTC
-	TRBJ1-2	TRBV7-2	TRBD1	CASSLGTGDLYGYTF	TGTGCCAGCAGCTTAGGGACAGGGGACCTTTATGGCTACACCTTC
-	TRBJ2-2	TRBV19	TRBD2	CASSTGTSGGLGTGELFF	TGTGCCAGTAGTACGGGGACTAGCGGGGGATTGGGGACCGGGGAGCTGTTTTTT
-	TRBJ1-1	TRBV18	-	CASSPVQSTNTEAFF	TGTGCCAGCTCACCAGTACAGAGTACGAACACTGAAGCTTTCTTT
-	TRBJ1-4	TRBV5-5	TRBD1	CASSGTGGLSEKLFF	TGTGCCAGCAGCGGTACAGGGGGCTTGAGTGAAAAACTGTTTTTT
-	TRBJ2-2	TRBV29-1	TRBD1	CSASPDRDTGELFF	TGCAGCGCCAGCCCGGACAGGGACACCGGGGAGCTGTTTTTT